These T cell receptor beta chains were read from a single sample in a study of T cells in localized non-small cell lung cancer. TCRdb's copy holds only in-frame clones and misses some; the assay was immunoSEQ multiplex PCR. Among 20,000 to 25,000 clones, about 86% were seen once, and the ten largest hold nearly 5%. The sequenced sample was PBMCs, obtained before any cancer treatment. The receptors were sampled from a man aged 40-75 years with stage II lung adenocarcinoma. The CDR3 runs from the conserved cysteine through the conserved F or W. Each record gives: D gene, CDR3 length, clone size, V gene, J gene, CDR3 protein, CDR3 DNA. The D gene is left open where the match is weak. Expanded clones are given a class, and other clones once, few, many or no size at all.

.	15	.	TRBV10-2	TRBJ1-4	CASRLMGEEGEKLFF	TGCGCCAGCAGGTTGATGGGGGAGGAGGGTGAAAAACTGTTTTTT
.	14	.	TRBV6-1	TRBJ2-1	CASTSLVQGGEQFF	TGTGCCAGCACATCCCTAGTCCAAGGGGGTGAGCAGTTCTTC
TRBD1	14	.	TRBV27	TRBJ2-3	CASFPTGGGDTQYF	TGTGCCAGCTTCCCGACAGGGGGAGGAGATACGCAGTATTTT
TRBD2	14	.	TRBV6-6	TRBJ2-5	CASSWTSGGETQYF	TGTGCCAGCAGTTGGACTAGCGGGGGAGAGACCCAGTACTTC
.	15	few	TRBV29-1	TRBJ1-5	CSALLLRDTNQPQHF	TGCAGCGCCCTCCTTCTTCGGGACACCAATCAGCCCCAGCATTTT
.	15	.	TRBV5-1	TRBJ2-3	CASSLGSGTTDTQYF	TGCGCCAGCAGCTTGGGGTCAGGGACCACAGATACGCAGTATTTT
TRBD1	15	.	TRBV6-5	TRBJ2-2	CASSSGQGDTGELFF	TGTGCCAGCAGTTCGGGACAGGGCGACACCGGGGAGCTGTTTTTT
TRBD1	15	.	TRBV6-6	TRBJ1-1	CASSYPGQQNTEAFF	TGTGCCAGCAGTTACCCGGGACAGCAAAACACTGAAGCTTTCTTT
.	13	.	TRBV7-2	TRBJ2-1	CASSKGHLSEQFF	TGTGCCAGCAGCAAGGGACACCTTAGTGAGCAGTTCTTC
.	12	.	TRBV30	TRBJ2-7	CAWSAFLYEQYF	TGTGCCTGGAGTGCTTTCCTCTACGAGCAGTACTTC
TRBD1	15	.	TRBV7-8	TRBJ1-5	CASSLVTGGGQPQHF	TGTGCCAGCAGCTTGGTAACAGGGGGCGGACAGCCCCAGCATTTT
.	10	.	TRBV20-1	TRBJ2-1	CSASSPNAVF	TGCAGTGCTAGTTCTCCCAATGCGGTCTTC
.	12	once	TRBV13	TRBJ2-3	CASSLQTDTQYF	TGTGCCAGCAGCCTCCAGACAGATACGCAGTATTTT
.	13	once	TRBV30	TRBJ1-1	CAWRGHLNTEAFF	TGTGCCTGGAGGGGACATTTGAACACTGAAGCTTTCTTT
TRBD2	16	.	TRBV12-5	TRBJ2-2	CASGPPGGVNTGELFF	TGTGCTAGTGGTCCCCCGGGGGGAGTGAACACCGGGGAGCTGTTTTTT
.	14	.	TRBV15	TRBJ2-5	CATSREEGQETQYF	TGTGCCACCAGCAGAGAGGAGGGTCAAGAGACCCAGTACTTC
TRBD2	17	.	TRBV14	TRBJ2-3	CASSQLTSGLSTDTQYF	TGTGCCAGCAGCCAATTGACTAGCGGGCTTAGCACAGATACGCAGTATTTT
TRBD2	19	.	TRBV5-5	TRBJ2-1	CASSFLLAGSLSSYNEQFF	TGTGCCAGCAGCTTCTTGCTAGCGGGGTCACTTAGCTCCTACAATGAGCAGTTCTTC
.	18	.	TRBV30	TRBJ1-5	CAWSVRALGVENNQPQHF	TGTGCCTGGAGTGTACGGGCACTGGGTGTGGAAAACAATCAGCCCCAGCATTTT